This is a list of T cell receptor beta chains from one sample in a study of shared clonotypes between healthy human individuals. Profiling relied on immunoSEQ multiplex PCR, and the TCRdb table lists in-frame clones only, not all of them. The sample lists about 2 million clones, 90% to 95% occurring once. Sequencing used naive CD4+ T cells sorted from blood. The receptors come from a man aged 18 to 29 in good health. Both conserved end residues are part of each CDR3. The D gene is left open where the match is weak. Where a row states a size, it is once, few, many or the class of an expanded clone; other rows omit it.

CDR3nt,CDR3aa,v_gene,d_gene,abundance,j_gene
TGCAGCGTCACCCCCGGGACTAGCATTCAAGAGACCCAGTACTTC,CSVTPGTSIQETQYF,TRBV29-1,TRBD2,once,TRBJ2-5
TGCGCCAGCAGCCCTCAACGGGGCGAGCCCTCGAACACCGGGGAGCTGTTTTTT,CASSPQRGEPSNTGELFF,TRBV4-3,NA,NA,TRBJ2-2
TGCGCCAGCAGCCAAGACAGTCTGAACACCGGGGAGCTGTTTTTT,CASSQDSLNTGELFF,TRBV4-3,NA,NA,TRBJ2-2
TGTGCCAGCAGCTTAGTCTCCCGGCGACACAACTATGGCTACACCTTC,CASSLVSRRHNYGYTF,TRBV11-2,NA,NA,TRBJ1-2
TGTGCCAGCGGCAGGGGGCTTGGCGGGGAGCTGTTTTTT,CASGRGLGGELFF,TRBV6-5,TRBD1,NA,TRBJ2-2
TGTGCCAGCAGTCCTAGTGGGTCCTATAATTCACCCCTCCACTTT,CASSPSGSYNSPLHF,TRBV2,NA,NA,TRBJ1-6
TGCGCCAGCAGTTCCACCCAGGACAGCTCTGGAAACACCATATATTTT,CASSSTQDSSGNTIYF,TRBV10-2,NA,NA,TRBJ1-3
TGCGCCAGCACCCCCGCTAGGGGGGCATGGGAGACCCAGTACTTC,CASTPARGAWETQYF,TRBV5-1,NA,NA,TRBJ2-5
TGTGCCAGCAGCCCTGACGGGCTAGCGGGGGGGCGTATGTTCTTC,CASSPDGLAGGRMFF,TRBV11-2,TRBD2,NA,TRBJ2-1
TGTGCCAGCAGCTACGGCCCCTACGAGCAGTACTTC,CASSYGPYEQYF,TRBV5-4,NA,NA,TRBJ2-7
TGTGCCATCCGATCGGGACAGGGAGTAAATACGCAGTATTTT,CAIRSGQGVNTQYF,TRBV10-3,TRBD1,NA,TRBJ2-3
TGCGCCAGCAGCTTGGCCGGGGCCCTAGGTTCACCCCTCCACTTT,CASSLAGALGSPLHF,TRBV5-1,NA,NA,TRBJ1-6
TGTGCCAGCAGCCCCGGGACAGACCCATCACCCCTCCACTTT,CASSPGTDPSPLHF,TRBV7-3,TRBD1,NA,TRBJ1-6
TGTGCCAGCAGCGTAGGGGCCAGCGGGGACTACGAGCAGTACTTC,CASSVGASGDYEQYF,TRBV9,TRBD2,NA,TRBJ2-7
TGCGCCAGCAGCTTGGGGCGGGGCGACAATGAGCAGTTCTTC,CASSLGRGDNEQFF,TRBV5-1,NA,NA,TRBJ2-1
TGTGCCAGCAGCCAAGGACTAGCGGGAGTTCACGAGCAGTACTTC,CASSQGLAGVHEQYF,TRBV14,TRBD2,NA,TRBJ2-7
TGTGCCAGCAGCTTAGCAGCGGGAGAAATCGCCGGGGAGCTGTTTTTT,CASSLAAGEIAGELFF,TRBV7-8,TRBD2,NA,TRBJ2-2
TGCGCCAGCAGCTTGGCATGGGGGCGCGGGGAGACCCAGTACTTC,CASSLAWGRGETQYF,TRBV5-1,NA,NA,TRBJ2-5
TGTGCCACCCACAGGGCGTTTGGTACTGAAGCTTTCTTT,CATHRAFGTEAFF,TRBV6-5,NA,NA,TRBJ1-1
TGTGCCAGCAGTCCCCAGGGGACATTTACCGAAGCTTTCTTT,CASSPQGTFTEAFF,TRBV2,NA,NA,TRBJ1-1
TGTGCCAGCTACCGACAGGGAGGAGGAGAGCAGTACTTC,CASYRQGGGEQYF,TRBV5-5,NA,NA,TRBJ2-7
TGTGCCAGCAGTCTGGGGACTAGCGGGGGTTCTGGGGAGCAGTACTTC,CASSLGTSGGSGEQYF,TRBV2,TRBD2,NA,TRBJ2-7
TGCAGCGTGGGAGATCCTAGGGGGTCCTACGAGCAGTACTTC,CSVGDPRGSYEQYF,TRBV29-1,NA,once,TRBJ2-7
TGTGCCAGCAGCGTAGCACCGGGGGGGCCAGCCAAAAACATTCAGTACTTC,CASSVAPGGPAKNIQYF,TRBV9,TRBD2,NA,TRBJ2-4
TGTGCCAGCTCACCACCGGTAGACGGAAAACTGTTTTTT,CASSPPVDGKLFF,TRBV18,NA,NA,TRBJ1-4
TGTGCCAGCAGTTACTCTCGGAACACTGAAGCTTTCTTT,CASSYSRNTEAFF,TRBV6-5,NA,few,TRBJ1-1
TGTGCCTGGAGTGCCCAACGGGCCGTTTCAGAGACCCAGTACTTC,CAWSAQRAVSETQYF,TRBV30,NA,NA,TRBJ2-5
TGTGCCAGCAGTGAATATGGGGGTGAGCAGTACTTC,CASSEYGGEQYF,TRBV25-1,NA,NA,TRBJ2-7
TGTGCCAGCAGCTTCGACGGGTCTAGCACAGATACGCAGTATTTT,CASSFDGSSTDTQYF,TRBV7-9,NA,NA,TRBJ2-3
TGTGCCAGCAGCCTGGACAGGGGTACGTACAATGAGCAGTTCTTC,CASSLDRGTYNEQFF,TRBV7-9,TRBD1,NA,TRBJ2-1
TGTGCCAGCAGCTTAGTCTCATTAGGGGAGACCCAGTACTTC,CASSLVSLGETQYF,TRBV11-2,NA,NA,TRBJ2-5
TGTGCCAGCAGTGAACTCCGGGCCACCTCTGGAAACACCATATATTTT,CASSELRATSGNTIYF,TRBV2,NA,many,TRBJ1-3
TGTGCCAGCAGTGAAGGGTTGACAGATACGCAGTATTTT,CASSEGLTDTQYF,TRBV6-1,NA,once,TRBJ2-3
TGCGCCAGCCGACGGGATTTTTTCTCCTACGAGCAGTACTTC,CASRRDFFSYEQYF,TRBV5-1,NA,NA,TRBJ2-7
TGCGCCAGCAGCTTGAATACGGACGTAGCCAAAAACATTCAGTACTTC,CASSLNTDVAKNIQYF,TRBV5-1,NA,NA,TRBJ2-4
TGTGCCACCCTCACCGGACCGTCTGTTGGAAACACCATATATTTT,CATLTGPSVGNTIYF,TRBV6-1,NA,NA,TRBJ1-3
TGCGCCAGCAGCTTATGGACAGGCGTAGACACTGAAGCTTTCTTT,CASSLWTGVDTEAFF,TRBV5-1,TRBD1,NA,TRBJ1-1
TGTGCTAGTGGTTTGGTAGTTACAGGGAACTTCTACGAGCAGTACTTC,CASGLVVTGNFYEQYF,TRBV12-5,NA,NA,TRBJ2-7
TGTGCCAGCGAGACCCGAGGGGGAAGTCGTGGCTACACCTTC,CASETRGGSRGYTF,TRBV28,NA,NA,TRBJ1-2
TGTGCCAGCAACTCCCGGGCCCAAGAGACCCAGTACTTC,CASNSRAQETQYF,TRBV25-1,NA,NA,TRBJ2-5
TGTGCCAGCGGCGAAGTTAAGAATAGCGGGAGAGTTCCGTACAATGAGCAGTTCTTC,CASGEVKNSGRVPYNEQFF,TRBV5-6,TRBD2,NA,TRBJ2-1
TGCGCCAGCAGCCAACCGGGCTTGGGGACTGAAGCTTTCTTT,CASSQPGLGTEAFF,TRBV4-3,NA,NA,TRBJ1-1